Below, one T cell receptor beta chain is given with its context. This sample was included in a study of blood T cell repertoires in COVID-19. Study-wide background: COVID-19 samples, acute and convalescent, were from the United States, Italy and Spain.

This CDR3 region has 17 residues. Germline V CDR1 and CDR2: SGHTA, FQGTGA. The ends were cut back, 4 bases at V and 4 bases at J, with 20 bases in the middle. As handled by the study authors: Amplification of reference gene primers was used by the study to estimate nucleated cell counts. Sequencing used immunoSEQ multiplex PCR; TCRdb keeps in-frame clones, though not all of them. V, J and clone size are taken as reported in that table, and D and trimming were inferred from the DNA itself. The repertoire holds hundreds of thousands of clones, with around 80% as singletons. Sample: peripheral blood. The genes are TRBV7-3 and TRBJ2-1, with D possibly being TRBD2 (5 bases). This clonotype was obtained from a woman aged 80 or over with acute or convalescent COVID-19. The CDR3 protein is CASSYTGISATYNEQFF. CDR3 nucleotides: TGTGCCAGCAGCTACACGGGCATTAGCGCGACTTACAATGAGCAGTTCTTC.